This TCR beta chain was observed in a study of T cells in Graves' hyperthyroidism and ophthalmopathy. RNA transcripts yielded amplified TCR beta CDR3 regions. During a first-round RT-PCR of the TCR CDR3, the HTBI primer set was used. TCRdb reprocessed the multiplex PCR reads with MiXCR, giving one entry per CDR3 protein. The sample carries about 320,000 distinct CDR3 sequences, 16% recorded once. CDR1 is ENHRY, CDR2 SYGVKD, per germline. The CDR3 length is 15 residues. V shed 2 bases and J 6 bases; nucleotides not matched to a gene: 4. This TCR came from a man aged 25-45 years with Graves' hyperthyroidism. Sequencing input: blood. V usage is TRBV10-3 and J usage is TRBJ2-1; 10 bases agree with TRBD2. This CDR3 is CAISEVPSGSNEQFF. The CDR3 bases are TGTGCCATCAGTGAGGTGCCTAGCGGGAGCAATGAGCAGTTCTTC.